This T cell receptor (beta chain) was retrieved from a study of T-cell reconstitution after alpha-beta-depleted transplantation in children. Notes on the study in general: After transplant, high TCRbeta diversity at day 60 in some patients arose from surviving recipient T cells and thymic progenitors. Newly generated T cells supplied most T-cell counts and diversity one year post-transplant. Alpha-beta T cells present about two months after transplant were reported to originate from several hundred expanded graft clones.

The CDR3 spans 15 residues. Germline lookup yields CDR1 SGHRS and CDR2 YFSETQ. The V end lost 0 bases, the J end lost 0 bases, and 10 bases lay between the germline ends. As to this clonotype: Its target is not known.

Preparing the TCRbeta library involved the use of unique molecular identifiers. TCRdb re-called the PCR reads through MiXCR, storing one row per CDR3 protein. In the table there are 750,000 to 950,000 distinct CDR3 sequences, roughly 16% of which are singletons. V is TRBV5-1 and J is TRBJ2-7, with D unresolved. The source of this sequence is a male patient aged 5 to 17 who had a stem cell transplant for acute lymphoblastic leukemia, so the T cells may come from the graft donor. Here the sequenced sample was PBMCs, mostly from graft donor cells, taken 360 days after TCRalphabeta/CD19-depleted stem cell transplant. CDR3 region: CASSLGSMNSYEQYF. The CDR3 DNA follows: TGCGCCAGCAGCTTGGGATCCATGAACTCCTACGAGCAGTACTTC.